This T cell receptor beta chain was recorded in a study of T-cell reconstitution after alpha-beta-depleted transplantation in children. Germline V gene lookup returns CDR1 SGHRS and CDR2 YFSETQ. The V end was cut by 0 bases, the J end by 5 bases, with 5 bases between. CDR3 size: 12 residues. Using unique molecular identifiers, the investigators prepared the TCRbeta library. One entry per CDR3 protein results from TCRdb running MiXCR on the PCR reads. The sample carries 45,000 to 55,000 distinct CDR3 sequences, under 6% recorded once. This clonotype was detected ten times or more. Its antigen is unknown. Points from the study as a whole: When one year had passed after transplant, most T-cell counts and diversity came from newly produced T cells.

The chain has TRBV5-1 and TRBJ2-5; tentatively, D is TRBD1 (5 bases). The clonotype comes from a female patient aged 2-9 years who had a stem cell transplant for aplastic anemia, so the T cells may come from the graft donor. The sequences come from PBMCs, mostly from graft donor cells, collected 60 days after TCRalphabeta/CD19-depleted stem cell transplant. CDR3 protein: CASSLDRETQYF. DNA of the CDR3: TGCGCCAGCAGCTTGGACAGGGAGACCCAGTACTTC.